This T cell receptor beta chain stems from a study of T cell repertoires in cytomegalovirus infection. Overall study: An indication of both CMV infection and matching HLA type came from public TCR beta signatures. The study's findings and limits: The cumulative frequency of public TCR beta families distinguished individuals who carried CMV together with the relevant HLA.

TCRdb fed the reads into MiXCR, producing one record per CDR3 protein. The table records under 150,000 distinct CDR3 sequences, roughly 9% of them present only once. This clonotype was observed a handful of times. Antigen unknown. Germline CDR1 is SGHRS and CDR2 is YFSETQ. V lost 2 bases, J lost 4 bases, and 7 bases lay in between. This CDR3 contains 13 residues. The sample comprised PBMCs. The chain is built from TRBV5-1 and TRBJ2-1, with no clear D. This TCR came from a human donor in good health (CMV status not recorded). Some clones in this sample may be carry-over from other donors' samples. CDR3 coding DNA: TGCGCCAGCAGCTTTGACACGTACAATGAGCAGTTCTTC. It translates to CASSFDTYNEQFF. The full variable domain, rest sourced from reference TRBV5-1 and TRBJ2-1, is KAGVTQTPRYLIKTRGQQVTLSCSPISGHRSVSWYQQTPGQGLQFLFEYFSETQRNKGNFPGRFSGRQFSNSRSEMNVSTLELGDSALYLCASSFDTYNEQFFGPGTRLTVL.